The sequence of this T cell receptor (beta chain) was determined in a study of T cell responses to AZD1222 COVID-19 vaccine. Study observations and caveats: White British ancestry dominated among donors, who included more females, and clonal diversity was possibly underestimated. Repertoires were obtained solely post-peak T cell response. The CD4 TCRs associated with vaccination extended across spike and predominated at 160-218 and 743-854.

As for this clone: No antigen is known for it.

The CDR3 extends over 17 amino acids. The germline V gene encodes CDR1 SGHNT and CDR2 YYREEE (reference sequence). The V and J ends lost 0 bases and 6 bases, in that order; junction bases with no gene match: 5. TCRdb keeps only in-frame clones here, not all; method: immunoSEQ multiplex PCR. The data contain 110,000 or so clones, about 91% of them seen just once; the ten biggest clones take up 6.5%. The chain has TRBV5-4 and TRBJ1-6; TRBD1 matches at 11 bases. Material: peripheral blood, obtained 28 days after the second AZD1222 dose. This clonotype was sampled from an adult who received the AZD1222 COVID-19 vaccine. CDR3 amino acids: CASSLGTGGFGNSPLHF. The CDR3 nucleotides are TGTGCCAGCAGCTTGGGGACAGGGGGCTTTGGTAATTCACCCCTCCACTTT.